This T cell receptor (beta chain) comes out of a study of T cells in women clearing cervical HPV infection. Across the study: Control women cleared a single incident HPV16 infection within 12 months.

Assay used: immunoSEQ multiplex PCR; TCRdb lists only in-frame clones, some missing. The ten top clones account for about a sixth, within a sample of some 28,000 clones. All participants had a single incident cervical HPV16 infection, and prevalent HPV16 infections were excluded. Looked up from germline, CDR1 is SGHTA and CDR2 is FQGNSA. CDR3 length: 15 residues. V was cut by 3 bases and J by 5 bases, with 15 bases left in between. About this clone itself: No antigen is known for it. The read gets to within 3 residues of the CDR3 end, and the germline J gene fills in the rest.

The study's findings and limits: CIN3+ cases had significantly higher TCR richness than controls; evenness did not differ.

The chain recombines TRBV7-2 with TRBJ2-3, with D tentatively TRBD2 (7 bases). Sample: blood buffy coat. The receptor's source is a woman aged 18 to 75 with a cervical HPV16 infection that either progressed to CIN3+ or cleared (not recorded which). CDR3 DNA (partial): TGTGCCAGCAGCTTTGGGGGGGCCTTTGTAGATACG. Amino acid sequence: CASSFGGAFVDT. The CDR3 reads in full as CASSFGGAFVDTQYF.